This T cell receptor beta chain is drawn from a study of CD8+CD57+ T cells in acquired aplastic anemia. As for the study in general: Sorted CD4+ and CD8+ cells gave an average of around 3.3 ug of DNA.

Genomic DNA, the template, was used for profiling of the TCR beta VDJ and CDR3. TCRdb re-called the reads with MiXCR, one entry per CDR3 protein. This repertoire shows around 210,000 distinct CDR3 sequences, about 62% found once; its top ten account for about three fifths. Patients included in sequencing had previously demonstrated CD8+CD57+ cell expansion by flow cytometry. No therapy was given to patients before blood sampling. The study, taken as a whole, reports: Twenty-nine shared CD8+ CDR3s appeared highly expressed within patients' immunodominant clones.

CDR1 is SGHRS, CDR2 YFSETQ, per germline. V lost 4 bases, J lost 2 bases, and 8 bases stayed unmatched. The CDR3 has 15 amino acids. Comments on this clonotype: Its antigen is still unknown.

The chain employs TRBV5-1 and TRBJ2-7, with 8 bases matching TRBD2. The clonotype comes from a human donor with aplastic anemia. Sequencing was carried out using sorted CD4+, CD8+, or CD8+CD57+ T cells (not recorded which) from PBMCs. The CDR3 DNA sequence: TGCGCCAGCAGCGCAACTAGCGGCGAAACCTACGAGCAGTACTTC. The encoded protein is CASSATSGETYEQYF. Drawing the rest from reference TRBV5-1 and TRBJ2-7, the complete variable domain is KAGVTQTPRYLIKTRGQQVTLSCSPISGHRSVSWYQQTPGQGLQFLFEYFSETQRNKGNFPGRFSGRQFSNSRSEMNVSTLELGDSALYLCASSATSGETYEQYFGPGTRLTVT.